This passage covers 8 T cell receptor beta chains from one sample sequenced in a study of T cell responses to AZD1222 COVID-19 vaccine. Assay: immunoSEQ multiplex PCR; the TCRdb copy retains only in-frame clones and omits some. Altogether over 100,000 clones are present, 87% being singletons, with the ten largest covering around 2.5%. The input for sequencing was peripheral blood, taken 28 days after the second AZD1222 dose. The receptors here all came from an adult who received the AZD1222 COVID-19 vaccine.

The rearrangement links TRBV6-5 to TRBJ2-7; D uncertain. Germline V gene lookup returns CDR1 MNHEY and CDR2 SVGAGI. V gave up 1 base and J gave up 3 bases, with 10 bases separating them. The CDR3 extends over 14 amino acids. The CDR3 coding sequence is TGTGCCAGCAGTTACTATGGCACTAACTACGAGCAGTACTTC. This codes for CASSYYGTNYEQYF.

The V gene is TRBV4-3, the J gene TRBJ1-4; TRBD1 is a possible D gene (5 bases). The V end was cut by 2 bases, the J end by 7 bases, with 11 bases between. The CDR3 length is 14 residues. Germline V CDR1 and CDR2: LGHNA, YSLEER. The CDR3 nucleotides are TGCGCCAGCAGCCAAACGCGGACACGTGAAAAACTGTTTTTT. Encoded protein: CASSQTRTREKLFF.

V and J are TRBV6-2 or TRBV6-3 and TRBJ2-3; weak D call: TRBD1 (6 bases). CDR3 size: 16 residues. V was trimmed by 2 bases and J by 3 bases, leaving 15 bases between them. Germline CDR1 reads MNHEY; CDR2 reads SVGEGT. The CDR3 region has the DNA TGTGCCAGCAGTTACAAGACAGGATTTGCGACAGATACGCAGTATTTT. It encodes CASSYKTGFATDTQYF.

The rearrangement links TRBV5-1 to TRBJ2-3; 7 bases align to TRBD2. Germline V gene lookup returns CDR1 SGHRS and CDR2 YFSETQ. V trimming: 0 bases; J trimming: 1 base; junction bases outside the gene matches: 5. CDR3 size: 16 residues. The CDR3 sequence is CASSLDGGGGTDTQYF. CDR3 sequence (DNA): TGCGCCAGCAGCTTGGATGGCGGGGGTGGCACAGATACGCAGTATTTT.

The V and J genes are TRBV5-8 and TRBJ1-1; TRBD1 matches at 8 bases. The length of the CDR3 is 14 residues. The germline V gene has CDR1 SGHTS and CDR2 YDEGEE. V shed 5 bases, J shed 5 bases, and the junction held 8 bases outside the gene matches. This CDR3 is CASRGQGAYTEAFF. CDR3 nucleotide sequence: TGTGCCAGCAGGGGTCAGGGGGCCTATACTGAAGCTTTCTTT.

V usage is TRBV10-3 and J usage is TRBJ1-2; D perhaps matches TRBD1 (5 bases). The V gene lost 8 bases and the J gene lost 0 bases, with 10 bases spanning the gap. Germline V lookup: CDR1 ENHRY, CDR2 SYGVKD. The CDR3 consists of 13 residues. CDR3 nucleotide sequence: TGTGCCATCGGGACGGGGGCTAACTATGGCTACACCTTC. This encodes CAIGTGANYGYTF.

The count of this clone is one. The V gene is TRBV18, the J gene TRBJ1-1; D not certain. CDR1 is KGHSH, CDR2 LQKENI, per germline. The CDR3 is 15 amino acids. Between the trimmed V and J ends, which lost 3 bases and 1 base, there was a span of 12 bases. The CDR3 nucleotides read TGTGCCAGCTCACCCCCTCAGACACCGAACACTGAAGCTTTCTTT. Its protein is CASSPPQTPNTEAFF.

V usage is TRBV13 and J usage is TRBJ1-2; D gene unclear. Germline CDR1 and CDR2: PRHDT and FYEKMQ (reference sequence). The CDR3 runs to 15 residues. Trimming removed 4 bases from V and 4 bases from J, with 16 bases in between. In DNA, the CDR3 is TGTGCCAGCAGCTCCCTGCGTCTAGGCTTCTATGGCTACACCTTC. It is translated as CASSSLRLGFYGYTF.